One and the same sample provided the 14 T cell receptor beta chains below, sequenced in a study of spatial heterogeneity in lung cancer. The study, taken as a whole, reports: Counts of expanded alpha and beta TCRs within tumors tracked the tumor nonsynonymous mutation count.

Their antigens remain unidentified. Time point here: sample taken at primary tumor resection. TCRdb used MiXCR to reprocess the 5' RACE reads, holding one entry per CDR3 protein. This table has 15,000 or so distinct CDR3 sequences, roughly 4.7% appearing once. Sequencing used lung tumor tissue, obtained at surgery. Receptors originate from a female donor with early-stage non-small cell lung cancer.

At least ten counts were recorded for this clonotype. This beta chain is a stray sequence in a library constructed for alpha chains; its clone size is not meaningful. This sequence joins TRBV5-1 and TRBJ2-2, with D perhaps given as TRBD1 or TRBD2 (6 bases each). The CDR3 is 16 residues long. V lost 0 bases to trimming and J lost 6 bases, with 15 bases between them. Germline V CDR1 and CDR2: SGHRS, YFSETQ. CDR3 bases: TGCGCCAGCAGCTTGGCCGTCGGGGGCATAGCCGGGGAGCTGTTTTTT. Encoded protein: CASSLAVGGIAGELFF.

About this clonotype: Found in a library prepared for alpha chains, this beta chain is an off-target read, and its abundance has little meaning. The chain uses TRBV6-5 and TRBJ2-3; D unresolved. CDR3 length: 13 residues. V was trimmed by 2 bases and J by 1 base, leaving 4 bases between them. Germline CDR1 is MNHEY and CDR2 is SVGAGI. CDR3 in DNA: TGTGCCAGCAGTTACGGTGGCACAGATACGCAGTATTTT. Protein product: CASSYGGTDTQYF.

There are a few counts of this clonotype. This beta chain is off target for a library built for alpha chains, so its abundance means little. CDR3 protein: CASSLWQGADTGELFF. CDR3 DNA: TGTGCCAGCAGCTTGTGGCAGGGGGCGGACACCGGGGAGCTGTTTTTT. The V call is TRBV5-6, the J call TRBJ2-2; TRBD1 matches 8 bases. CDR3 length: 16 amino acids. The J segment lost 3 bases and the V segment lost 1 base, leaving 5 bases of the junction unmatched. Germline CDR1 is SGHDT and CDR2 is YYEEEE. The variable domain in full, completed from reference TRBV5-6 and TRBJ2-2, reads DAGVTQSPTHLIKTRGQQVTLRCSPKSGHDTVSWYQQALGQGPQFIFQYYEEEERQRGNFPDRFSGHQFPNYSSELNVNALLLGDSALYLCASSLWQGADTGELFFGEGSRLTVL.

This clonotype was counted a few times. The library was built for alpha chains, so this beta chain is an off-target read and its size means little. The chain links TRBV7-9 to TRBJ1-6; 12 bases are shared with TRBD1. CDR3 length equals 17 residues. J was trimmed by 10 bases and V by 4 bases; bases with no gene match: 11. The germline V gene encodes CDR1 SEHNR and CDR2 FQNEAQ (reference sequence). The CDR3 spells CASSSHEGQGAGSPLHF. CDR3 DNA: TGTGCCAGCAGCTCTCATGAGGGACAGGGGGCTGGATCACCCCTCCACTTT.

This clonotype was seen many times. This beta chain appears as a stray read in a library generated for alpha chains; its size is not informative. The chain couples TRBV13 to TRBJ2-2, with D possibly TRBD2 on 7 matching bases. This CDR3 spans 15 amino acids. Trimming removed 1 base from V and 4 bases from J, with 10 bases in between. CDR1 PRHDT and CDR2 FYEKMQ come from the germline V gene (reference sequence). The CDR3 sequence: CASSLAGGGTGELFF. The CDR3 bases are TGTGCCAGCAGCTTAGCGGGGGGCGGCACCGGGGAGCTGTTTTTT.

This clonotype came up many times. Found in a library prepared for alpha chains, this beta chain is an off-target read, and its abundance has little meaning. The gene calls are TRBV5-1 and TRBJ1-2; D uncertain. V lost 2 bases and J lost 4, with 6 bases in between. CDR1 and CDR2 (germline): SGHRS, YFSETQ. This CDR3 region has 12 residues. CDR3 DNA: TGCGCCAGCAGCTTCGGGGTCTATGGCTACACCTTC. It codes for CASSFGVYGYTF.

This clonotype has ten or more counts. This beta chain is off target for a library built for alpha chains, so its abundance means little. This chain's CDR3 is CASSVVTAGTGVETQYF. As DNA, the CDR3 is TGTGCCAGCAGCGTAGTCACCGCTGGGACAGGGGTAGAGACCCAGTACTTC. The chain recombines TRBV9 with TRBJ2-5, with 10 positions matching TRBD1. J lost 4 bases, V lost 0 bases, and 9 bases had no gene match. The V gene's germline CDR1 is SGDLS and CDR2 YYNGEE. The CDR3 is 17 residues long.

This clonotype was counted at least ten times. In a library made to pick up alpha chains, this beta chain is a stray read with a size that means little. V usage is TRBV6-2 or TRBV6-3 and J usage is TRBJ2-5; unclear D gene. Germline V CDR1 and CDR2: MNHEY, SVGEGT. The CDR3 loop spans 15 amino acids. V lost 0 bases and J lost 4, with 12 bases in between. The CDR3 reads CASSYSSFSGETQYF. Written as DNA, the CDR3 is TGTGCCAGCAGTTACTCTAGTTTTTCGGGAGAGACCCAGTACTTC.

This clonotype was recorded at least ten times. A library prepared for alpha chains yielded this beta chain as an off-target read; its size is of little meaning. This CDR3 reads CASSTGLTSTDTQYF. CDR3 bases: TGCGCCAGCAGTACAGGGTTGACTAGCACAGATACGCAGTATTTT. The genes are TRBV10-1 and TRBJ2-3; D possibly corresponds to TRBD1 (6 bases). V was trimmed by 5 bases and J by 0 bases, leaving 12 bases between them. The germline V gene encodes CDR1 WNHNN and CDR2 SYGVQD (reference sequence). There are 15 residues in the CDR3.

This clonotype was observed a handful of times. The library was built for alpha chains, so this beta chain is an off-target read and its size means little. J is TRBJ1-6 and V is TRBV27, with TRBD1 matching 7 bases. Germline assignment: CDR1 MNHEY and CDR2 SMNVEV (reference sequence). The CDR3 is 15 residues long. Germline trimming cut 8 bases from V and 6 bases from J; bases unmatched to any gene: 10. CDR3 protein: CASRRQGISNSPLHF. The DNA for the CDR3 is TGTGCCAGCCGGCGACAGGGTATTAGTAATTCACCCCTCCACTTT.

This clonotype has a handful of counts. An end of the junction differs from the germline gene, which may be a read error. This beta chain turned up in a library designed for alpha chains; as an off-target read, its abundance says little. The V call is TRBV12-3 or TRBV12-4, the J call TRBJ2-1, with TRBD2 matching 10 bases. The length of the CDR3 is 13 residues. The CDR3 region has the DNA TGTGCCAGCAGTGGCTGGACTAGCGGAGTCCAAGTCTTC. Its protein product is CASSGWTSGVQVF.

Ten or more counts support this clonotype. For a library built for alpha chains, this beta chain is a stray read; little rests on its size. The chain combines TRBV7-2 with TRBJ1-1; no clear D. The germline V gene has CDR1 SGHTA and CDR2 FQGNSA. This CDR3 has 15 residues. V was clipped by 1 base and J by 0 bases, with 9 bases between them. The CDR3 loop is CASSLVGYMNTEAFF. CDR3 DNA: TGTGCCAGCAGCTTAGTGGGTTATATGAACACTGAAGCTTTCTTT.

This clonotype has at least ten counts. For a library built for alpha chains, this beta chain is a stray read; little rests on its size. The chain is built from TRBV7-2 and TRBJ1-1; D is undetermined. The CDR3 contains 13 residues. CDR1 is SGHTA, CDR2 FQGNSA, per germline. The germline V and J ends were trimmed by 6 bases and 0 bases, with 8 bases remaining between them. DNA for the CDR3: TGTGCCAGCAGTTTTTTACTGAACACTGAAGCTTTCTTT. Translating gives CASSFLLNTEAFF.

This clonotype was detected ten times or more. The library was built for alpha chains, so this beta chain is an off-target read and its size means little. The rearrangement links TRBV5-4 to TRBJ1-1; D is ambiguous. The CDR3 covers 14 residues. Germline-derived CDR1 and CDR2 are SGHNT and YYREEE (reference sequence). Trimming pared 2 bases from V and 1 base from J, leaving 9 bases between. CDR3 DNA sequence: TGTGCCAGCAGCTTAATTGGGAGGAACACTGAAGCTTTCTTT. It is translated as CASSLIGRNTEAFF.